This TCR beta chain was captured by sequencing in a study of a mutant IDH1 vaccine in newly diagnosed glioma (dated by TCRdb to the early 2020s). Regarding the complete study: Of the approximately 32 treated patients, approximately 62% were male and 37.5% were female, and the mean age was around 40 years. Before enrollment, patients had received standard therapy of radiotherapy alone, temozolomide alone, or radiochemotherapy with temozolomide; most received the combination. Peripheral blood was drawn at six visits: V03 (baseline), V05, V07, V10, V12 and V13. Longitudinal TCRB deep sequencing was performed for about two dozen treated patients wherever samples were available for exploratory analyses.

General conclusions and limits of the study: Pseudoprogression seemed to be unrelated to changes in the top peripheral T cell clonotypes found by TCRB sequencing. Immune responses induced by the vaccine were seen in 90% to 95% of patients across multiple MHC alleles. According to the authors, sample limitations meant that analyses of patient blood samples could not be reproduced. Selection of PBMC samples for TCRB deep sequencing was based on availability.

The time point label, as the study defines it: baseline, week 1 (first vaccination visit). This specimen's treatment or condition label, per the study, means: pre-vaccination baseline after standard-of-care therapy. Newly diagnosed WHO grade 3 or 4 IDH1-mutant astrocytomas showing loss of nuclear ATRX were present in the donors. The samples were drawn from NOA16, a multicentre, single-arm, open-label phase I trial in Germany that tested a mutant IDH1 peptide vaccine in humans for the first time. For immunogenicity testing, the blood drawn at visit V03 was used as the baseline sample. Genomic DNA for TCRB sequencing was extracted from EDTA blood using the DNeasy Blood and Tissue Kit. Library prep was done by the immunoSEQ multiplex PCR assay. Following the manufacturer's protocol, the hsTCRB Kit was used to amplify rearranged TCR beta chain sequences. TCRB libraries were sequenced on an Illumina MiSeq. The published analysis was carried out like this. The proprietary platform of the kit vendor was used for demultiplexing, trimming and gene mapping. Entries here come from immuneACCESS through TCRdb and include only in-frame sequences with V and J called. Some clones fail to appear in such tables; in the studies checked, an unresolved V gene covers under half of the shortfall, and the cause of the remainder is unknown. The V and J calls and clone size come from that table; D and trimming were worked out from the DNA. Within this sample are 60,000 to 85,000 clones, with 70% to 80% of them counted one time only. Around 8.8% of the sample rests with the top ten.

The CDR3 goes from the cysteine to the phenylalanine over 16 residues. Only CDR3 DNA is held: 48 bases, read in frame from base 1. Notes on this clone: The antigen this receptor binds is unknown. One base away there is no much larger clone; base qualities are not given.

The receptor was isolated from a man between 45 and 60 years old with glioma. The material was PBMCs, obtained from a glioma patient treated with radiotherapy, temozolomide or both. The chain couples TRBV21-1 to TRBJ1-1; the D call in the table, TRBD1, was not verified against the DNA. TRBV21-1 is tagged as a pseudogene. The CDR3 amino acid sequence is: CASSSPTRGGNTEAFF. The sequenced DNA: TGTGCCAGCAGCAGCCCCACCAGGGGCGGGAACACTGAAGCTTTCTTT.